The source of this T cell receptor (beta chain) is a study of shared clonotypes between healthy human individuals. The wider study: CD8 memory received one plate per donor, CD8 naive two, CD4 memory three and CD4 naive three.

Study conclusions and caveats: Among non-shared clonotypes, generation probabilities were lower than among those shared by all four donors.

Donors had no recently reported acute infections or vaccinations and were HIV-negative. For this clone: What it recognizes is unknown. The identical CDR3 is also encoded by other nucleotide sequences in the sample.

The germline CDR1 and CDR2 sequences are KGHSH and LQKENI. V lost 3 bases and J lost 7; bases outside the gene matches: 6. The CDR3 is 15 residues long. At deep level, the assay was performed. This table comes from immunoSEQ multiplex PCR, and its TCRdb copy is limited to in-frame clones, with some not included. This sample has 650,000 to 800,000 clones, with roughly 72% found just once. The origin of this receptor is a woman aged 25 to 39 in good health. This chain joins TRBV18 and TRBJ1-5; 10 bases are shared with TRBD1. Sequencing was performed on memory CD4+ T cells sorted from blood. The subset is: CD45RA-negative fraction. CDR3 nucleotide sequence: TGTGCCAGCTCACCCGTGGGGACAGGGGAACAGCCCCAGCATTTT. Translating gives CASSPVGTGEQPQHF.